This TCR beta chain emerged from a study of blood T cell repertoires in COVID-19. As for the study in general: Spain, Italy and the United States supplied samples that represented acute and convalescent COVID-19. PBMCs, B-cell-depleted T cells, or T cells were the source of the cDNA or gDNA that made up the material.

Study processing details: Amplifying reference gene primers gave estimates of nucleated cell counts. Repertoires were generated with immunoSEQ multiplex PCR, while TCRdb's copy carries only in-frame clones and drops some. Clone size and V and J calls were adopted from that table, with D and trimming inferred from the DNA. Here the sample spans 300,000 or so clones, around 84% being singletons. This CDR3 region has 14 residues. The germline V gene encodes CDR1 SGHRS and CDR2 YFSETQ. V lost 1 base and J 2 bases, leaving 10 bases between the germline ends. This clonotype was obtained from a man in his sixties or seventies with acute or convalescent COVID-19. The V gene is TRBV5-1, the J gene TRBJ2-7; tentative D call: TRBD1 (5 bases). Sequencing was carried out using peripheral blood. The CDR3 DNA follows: TGCGCCAGCAGCTTGCGAGACAGCGCCTACGAGCAGTACTTC. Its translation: CASSLRDSAYEQYF. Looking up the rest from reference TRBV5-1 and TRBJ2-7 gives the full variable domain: KAGVTQTPRYLIKTRGQQVTLSCSPISGHRSVSWYQQTPGQGLQFLFEYFSETQRNKGNFPGRFSGRQFSNSRSEMNVSTLELGDSALYLCASSLRDSAYEQYFGPGTRLTVT.